The rows below give T cell receptor beta chains drawn from one sample of a study of T cells after yellow fever vaccination. TCRdb re-analysed the 5' RACE reads in MiXCR, keeping a single row per CDR3 protein. The sample records hundreds of thousands of distinct CDR3 sequences, approximately 18% being singletons. The sample consisted of PBMCs, taken before the yellow fever booster vaccination. All receptors derive from a man between 18 and 29 years old who received the YFV17D yellow fever vaccine. Both conserved end residues are part of each CDR3. D genes are given only for firm matches. A row's size may be missing; if present it is once, few, many or a size class.

clone_size,j_call,d_call,cdr3_length,v_call,cdr3_nt,cdr3_aa
-,TRBJ1-2,-,15,TRBV13,TGTGCCAGCAGCTTAGTAGTGGCCTCCGAGGGTGGCTACACCTTC,CASSLVVASEGGYTF
few,TRBJ2-7,-,16,TRBV9,TGTGCCAGCAGCGGGACGCCTGTTACTAGCTCCTACGAGCAGTACTTC,CASSGTPVTSSYEQYF
few,TRBJ1-1,-,12,TRBV7-9,TGTGCCAGCAGCGAGGACAGCACTGAAGCTTTCTTT,CASSEDSTEAFF
-,TRBJ1-2,TRBD1,14,TRBV5-1,TGCGCCAGCAGCTGGGGACAGGGGAACTATGGCTACACCTTC,CASSWGQGNYGYTF
-,TRBJ1-4,TRBD1,15,TRBV7-9,TGTGCCAGCAGCTTCTGGGACAGGGCCCGCGAAAAACTGTTTTTT,CASSFWDRAREKLFF
many,TRBJ2-3,TRBD1,15,TRBV7-7,TGTGCCAGCAGCCCGACAGGGTTCAGCACAGATACGCAGTATTTT,CASSPTGFSTDTQYF
few,TRBJ2-3,TRBD1,14,TRBV5-1,TGCGCCAGCAGCCTGGGACAGGATCCTGATACGCAGTATTTT,CASSLGQDPDTQYF
-,TRBJ1-5,-,15,TRBV20-1,TGCAGTGCGCTCCCCGAGGGCAGGGGCGGTCAGCCCCAGCATTTT,CSALPEGRGGQPQHF
-,TRBJ1-2,-,14,TRBV27,TGTGCCAGCAGTCCATCCGGGCTTAACTATGGCTACACCTTC,CASSPSGLNYGYTF
few,TRBJ1-1,-,16,TRBV6-5,TGTGCCAGCAGTTACTCCCCCCGGGTTAGGGACACTGAAGCTTTCTTT,CASSYSPRVRDTEAFF
many,TRBJ2-3,-,13,TRBV7-2,TGTGCCAGCAGCTTAGAGGGGGGGGCTACGCAGTATTTT,CASSLEGGATQYF
-,TRBJ2-3,TRBD1,17,TRBV4-3,TGCGCCAGCAGCCCCTCCGTTGGACAGGGGAGCACAGATACGCAGTATTTT,CASSPSVGQGSTDTQYF
-,TRBJ2-1,-,12,TRBV20-1,TGCAGTGCTAGGTTCTCCTACAATGAGCAGTTCTTC,CSARFSYNEQFF
-,TRBJ1-5,-,12,TRBV7-2,TGTGCCAGCAGCTCGAAAAATCAGCCCCAGCATTTT,CASSSKNQPQHF
few,TRBJ1-2,TRBD1,14,TRBV12-3/TRBV12-4,TGTGCCAGCAGTGCCACAGGGGGCGCGAATGGCTACACCTTC,CASSATGGANGYTF
-,TRBJ1-5,TRBD1,15,TRBV4-2,TGTGCCAGCAGCCAAAGGATGCAGGGGGGTCAGCCCCAGCATTTT,CASSQRMQGGQPQHF
many,TRBJ1-2,TRBD1,14,TRBV18,TGTGCCAGCTCAAGAGACAGGGGATTCTATGGCTACACCTTC,CASSRDRGFYGYTF
-,TRBJ1-4,-,17,TRBV3-1,TGTGCCAGCAGCCATTATACTGGAACGGGGTTTAATGAAAAACTGTTTTTT,CASSHYTGTGFNEKLFF
few,TRBJ2-5,TRBD2,11,TRBV7-2,TGTGCCAGCAGTTACGGACTAGCCCGGTACTTC,CASSYGLARYF
-,TRBJ2-2,-,14,TRBV10-3,TGTGCCATTAACCGGGATGTGAACACCGGGGAGCTGTTTTTT,CAINRDVNTGELFF
-,TRBJ2-3,TRBD2,14,TRBV9,TGTGCCAGCAGCGAGATGAGCGGGGGAGATACGCAGTATTTT,CASSEMSGGDTQYF
many,TRBJ1-2,TRBD1,16,TRBV4-3,TGCGCCAGCAGCCAAGATTGGCAGGGGGATAACTATGGCTACACCTTC,CASSQDWQGDNYGYTF
few,TRBJ1-4,-,15,TRBV7-2,TGTGCCAGCAGCTTATACCGTGCAACTAATGAAAAACTGTTTTTT,CASSLYRATNEKLFF
-,TRBJ2-1,TRBD2,16,TRBV5-1,TGCGCCAGCAGCTTGGGGGCTAGCGGCTCCTACAATGAGCAGTTCTTC,CASSLGASGSYNEQFF
many,TRBJ2-7,-,14,TRBV6-5,TGTGCCAGCAGCCCGGGACGGACAACCTACGAGCAGTACTTC,CASSPGRTTYEQYF
-,TRBJ2-1,TRBD1,14,TRBV12-3/TRBV12-4,TGTGCCAGCAGGTTCGGACAGGGTCCTAATGAGCAGTTCTTC,CASRFGQGPNEQFF
-,TRBJ1-6,-,14,TRBV15,TGTGCCACCCACCCCGGGGGAAGAAATTCACCCCTCCACTTT,CATHPGGRNSPLHF
-,TRBJ2-2,TRBD1,13,TRBV20-1,TGCAGTGCTGCGGGACAGGGGGCCGGGGAGCTGTTTTTT,CSAAGQGAGELFF
many,TRBJ1-2,-,17,TRBV19,TGTGCCAGTAGTAGTCAGGGTTTCCCACCCTCTAACTATGGCTACACCTTC,CASSSQGFPPSNYGYTF
few,TRBJ1-5,TRBD1,15,TRBV4-1,TGCGCCAGCAGCCACCCGGGACAGGGCTTTCAGCCCCAGCATTTT,CASSHPGQGFQPQHF
-,TRBJ2-3,-,17,TRBV9,TGTGCCAGCAGCGTAGGTGTGACTCGACTAATCACAGATACGCAGTATTTT,CASSVGVTRLITDTQYF
few,TRBJ2-5,TRBD2,19,TRBV4-1,TGCGCCAGCAGCCAAGAAGGGGATCCTAGCGGGGGCCACCTTGAGACCCAGTACTTC,CASSQEGDPSGGHLETQYF
-,TRBJ1-1,TRBD1,14,TRBV5-1,TGCGCCAGCAGCCCGACAGGGATGAACACTGAAGCTTTCTTT,CASSPTGMNTEAFF
-,TRBJ1-1,-,14,TRBV5-1,TGCGCCAGCAGCTATACCGGGGTTAACACTGAAGCTTTCTTT,CASSYTGVNTEAFF
few,TRBJ2-1,TRBD1,15,TRBV29-1,TGCAGCGTGCTGGGTCACAGGGGGGACTACAATGAGCAGTTCTTC,CSVLGHRGDYNEQFF
-,TRBJ1-1,TRBD1,13,TRBV29-1,TGCAGCGTTGTGGGGACAGATTACACTGAAGCTTTCTTT,CSVVGTDYTEAFF
-,TRBJ2-2,-,15,TRBV5-1,TGCGCCAGCAGCTTGGCAGCCTCGAACACCGGGGAGCTGTTTTTT,CASSLAASNTGELFF
once,TRBJ2-5,-,13,TRBV9,TGTGCCAGCAGCGTCGGTAGCGAAGAGACCCAGTACTTC,CASSVGSEETQYF
-,TRBJ2-5,-,15,TRBV4-3,TGCGCCAGCAGCCTCGGTAATGCGATTCAAGAGACCCAGTACTTC,CASSLGNAIQETQYF
few,TRBJ2-4,TRBD1,15,TRBV20-1,TGCAGTGCTAACGGACAGGGCCTAGCCAAAAACATTCAGTACTTC,CSANGQGLAKNIQYF
few,TRBJ1-1,TRBD1,17,TRBV6-6,TGTGCCAGCAGTGGGACAGGGGGCGTCGTGGTGAACACTGAAGCTTTCTTT,CASSGTGGVVVNTEAFF
few,TRBJ1-1,-,13,TRBV4-2,TGTGCCAGCAGCCAAGATGGTCGAACTGAAGCTTTCTTT,CASSQDGRTEAFF